This entry describes one TCR beta chain. Its specificity is unknown. The sample belongs to a study of cytomegalovirus exposure and HLA in healthy donors. The PCR made use of 60 Vbeta and 13 Jbeta primers. Method: immunoSEQ multiplex PCR; TCRdb's copy keeps in-frame clones and lacks some. The sample is made up of 80,000 to 100,000 clones, and the top ten hold approximately 15% of it. Findings and caveats of the study: Testing in vitro showed a few CMV-associated chains specific for CMV antigens.

Germline assignment: CDR1 LGHNA and CDR2 YNFKEQ. The CDR3 runs 16 residues. Trimming stripped 1 base from V and 0 bases from J, with 10 bases between. The receptor was isolated from a man aged 45-65 years in good health and CMV-seropositive. J is TRBJ2-1 and V is TRBV4-2; D possibly corresponds to TRBD2 (6 bases). The material sequenced was PBMCs. CDR3 sequence reads: CASSQGGTSSYNEQFF. The CDR3 bases are TGTGCCAGCAGCCAAGGCGGGACCAGCTCCTACAATGAGCAGTTCTTC.